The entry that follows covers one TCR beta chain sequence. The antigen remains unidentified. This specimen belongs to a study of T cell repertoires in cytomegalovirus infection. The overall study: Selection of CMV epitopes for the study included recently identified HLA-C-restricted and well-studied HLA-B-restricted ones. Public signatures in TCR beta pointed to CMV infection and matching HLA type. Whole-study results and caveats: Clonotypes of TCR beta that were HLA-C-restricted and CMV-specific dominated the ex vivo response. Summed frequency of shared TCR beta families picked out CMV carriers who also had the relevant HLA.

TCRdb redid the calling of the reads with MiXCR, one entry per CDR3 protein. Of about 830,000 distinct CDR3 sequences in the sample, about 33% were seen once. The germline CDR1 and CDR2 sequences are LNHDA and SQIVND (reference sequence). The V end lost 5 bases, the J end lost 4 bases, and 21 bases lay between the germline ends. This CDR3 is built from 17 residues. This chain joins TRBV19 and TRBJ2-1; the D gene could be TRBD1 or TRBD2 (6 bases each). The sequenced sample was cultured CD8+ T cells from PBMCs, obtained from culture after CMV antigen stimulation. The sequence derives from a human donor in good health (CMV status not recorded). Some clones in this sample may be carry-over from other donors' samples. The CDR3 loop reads CASSSFGGLPRYNEQFF. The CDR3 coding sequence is TGTGCCAGTAGTTCCTTTGGGGGGCTGCCACGTTACAATGAGCAGTTCTTC.